Each of the 14 T cell receptor beta chains below was sequenced from the same sample in a study of T cells after yellow fever vaccination. Each CDR3 protein gets one entry after TCRdb re-called the 5' RACE reads with MiXCR. The sample has hundreds of thousands of distinct CDR3 sequences, around a tenth seen once. Sequences were derived from PBMCs, sampled on the day of the first yellow fever vaccination. These receptor sequences come from a young man who received the YFV17D yellow fever vaccine.

The rearrangement uses TRBV3-1 and TRBJ2-3; no clear D. Germline V CDR1 and CDR2: LGHDT, YNNKEL (reference sequence). Trimming removed 6 bases at V and 2 bases at J, with 12 bases between. The CDR3 is made up of 14 amino acids. This chain's CDR3 is CASSPGRFTDTQYF. DNA for the CDR3: TGTGCCAGCAGTCCCGGACGGTTCACAGATACGCAGTATTTT.

This clonotype was counted a few times. V and J are TRBV30 and TRBJ2-3; D gene ambiguous. The CDR3 contains 11 residues. The V end was cut by 6 bases, the J end by 6 bases, with 10 bases between. The germline V gene has CDR1 GTSNPN and CDR2 SVGIG (reference sequence). The CDR3 nucleotides read TGTGCCTGCTCAATAAAGGATACGCAGTATTTT. It yields the protein CACSIKDTQYF.

There are a few counts of this clonotype. The rearrangement uses TRBV4-1 and TRBJ2-1; perhaps TRBD2 as D (6 bases). Per the germline V gene, CDR1 is MGHRA and CDR2 is YSYEKL. Trimming took 3 bases from V and 5 from J, leaving 11 bases between them. CDR3 length: 14 residues. CDR3 region: CASSHLGTDNEQFF. CDR3 nucleotide sequence: TGCGCCAGCAGCCATCTAGGGACTGACAATGAGCAGTTCTTC.

The chain recombines TRBV24-1 with TRBJ1-2; D not certain. The V and J ends lost 3 bases and 8 bases respectively, with 9 bases between them. The germline V gene encodes CDR1 KGHDR and CDR2 SFDVKD. This CDR3 has 12 residues. CDR3 residues: CATSDRVGGYTF. In DNA, the CDR3 is TGTGCCACCAGTGATAGGGTGGGCGGCTACACCTTC.

Only one count was recorded for this clonotype. V usage is TRBV12-5 and J usage is TRBJ2-1; tentative D call: TRBD2 (5 bases). Germline V gives CDR1 LGHNT, CDR2 FRNRAP. The length of the CDR3 is 15 residues. Trimming removed 5 bases from V and 2 bases from J, with 13 bases in between. The CDR3 sequence: CASGKPSGAYNEQFF. The CDR3 nucleotides read TGTGCTAGTGGTAAACCTTCCGGGGCCTACAATGAGCAGTTCTTC.

This clonotype has more than one count but fewer than ten. The V call is TRBV5-8, the J call TRBJ2-4; D ambiguous. Germline V gives CDR1 SGHTS, CDR2 YDEGEE. The CDR3 is 13 amino acids. Trimming stripped 1 base from V and 7 bases from J, with 9 bases between. CDR3 nucleotide sequence: TGTGCCAGCAGCTTGTGGTCAGCTAACATTCAGTACTTC. Amino acids: CASSLWSANIQYF.

The chain couples TRBV23-1 to TRBJ2-5; unclear D gene. TRBV23-1 carries the ORF label, with uncertain function. The CDR3 contains 15 residues. CDR3 loop: CVCSQKQRQAETQYF. The CDR3 bases are TGCGTCTGCAGTCAAAAGCAGCGCCAAGCAGAGACCCAGTACTTC.

This clonotype was recorded a few times. The CDR3 spells CASSHGSGTQYF. The DNA of the CDR3 is TGTGCCAGCAGTCATGGGTCTGGAACCCAGTACTTC. The V gene is TRBV2, the J gene TRBJ2-5; no clear D. V lost 5 bases, J lost 8 bases, and 12 bases lay in between. Germline V gene lookup returns CDR1 SNHLY and CDR2 FYNNEI. CDR3 length equals 12 residues.

This clonotype was counted a few times. The chain couples TRBV7-6 to TRBJ2-1, with 8 positions matching TRBD2. The V gene end was trimmed by 3 bases and the J gene end by 8 bases; junction bases not matched to a gene: 12. Per the germline V gene, CDR1 is SGHVS and CDR2 is FNYEAQ. The CDR3 covers 16 residues. The CDR3 region has the DNA TGTGCCAGCAGCTTCTTCGGCCGGGAGGGGTCTGATGAGCAGTTCTTC. Its translation: CASSFFGREGSDEQFF.

This clonotype has a handful of counts. The rearrangement uses TRBV7-9 and TRBJ2-7; tentatively, D is TRBD1 (6 bases). V lost 0 bases, J lost 0 bases, and 15 bases lay in between. Germline loops: CDR1 SEHNR, CDR2 FQNEAQ (reference sequence). The CDR3 runs 17 residues. CDR3 coding DNA: TGTGCCAGCAGCTTAGCGGTATTCGGGACAAACTCCTACGAGCAGTACTTC. Its translation is CASSLAVFGTNSYEQYF.

There are many counts of this clonotype. J is TRBJ1-6 and V is TRBV20-1, with D maybe TRBD1 (5 bases). The V gene's germline CDR1 is DFQATT and CDR2 SNEGSKA (reference sequence). There are 13 residues in the CDR3. Deletions cut 5 bases from V and 6 bases from J, with 11 bases between. The CDR3 region has the DNA TGCAGTGCTTTCAGACAGCCTAATTCACCCCTCCACTTT. Protein product: CSAFRQPNSPLHF.

This clonotype was recorded a few times. The V gene is TRBV6-5, the J gene TRBJ1-6; D is uncertain. Between the trimmed V and J ends, which lost 2 bases and 6 bases, there was a span of 17 bases. Germline loops: CDR1 MNHEY, CDR2 SVGAGI. The CDR3 sequence is 17 residues long. The CDR3 reads CASSYRFRGVGNSPLHF. The CDR3 bases are TGTGCCAGCAGTTACAGGTTCCGGGGTGTAGGTAATTCACCCCTCCACTTT.

V and J are TRBV12-3 or TRBV12-4 and TRBJ1-3; D is unresolved. The CDR3 has 14 residues. The germline V and J ends were trimmed by 3 bases and 1 base, with 7 bases remaining between them. CDR3 sequence reads: CASSLGPSGNTIYF. CDR3 nucleotide sequence: TGTGCCAGCAGTTTGGGCCCGTCTGGAAACACCATATATTTT.

The chain is built from TRBV7-2 and TRBJ2-5; D is unclear. This CDR3 has 14 amino acids. V shed 4 bases and J shed 7 bases, with 16 bases lying between them. From germline, CDR1 is SGHTA and CDR2 FQGNSA. The CDR3 sequence: CASSSRHTSGTQYF. DNA of the CDR3: TGTGCCAGCAGCTCCCGGCATACTTCGGGGACCCAGTACTTC.